Listed below are T cell receptor beta chains from one sample, sequenced in a study of T cell responses to AZD1222 COVID-19 vaccine. Only in-frame clones appear in the TCRdb table, and some are missing; sequencing was by immunoSEQ multiplex PCR. The data show some 90,000 clones, about 93% seen once. The sequencing here drew on peripheral blood, taken on day 0 of MenACWY control vaccination. The receptors come from an adult in good health. CDR3s leave out the opening cysteine and the closing phenylalanine or tryptophan. Each record gives: D gene, clone size, J gene, V gene, CDR3 protein. A D gene is named only where the DNA matches it firmly. Size tells how often a clone was seen (once, few, many) or the class of an expanded clone, and some rows leave it out.

>NA|few|TRBJ2-1|TRBV4-2
ASSQEGAYDGFQF
>NA|NA|TRBJ1-2|TRBV6-5
ASSYSTANYGYT
>NA|NA|TRBJ1-2|TRBV11-2
ASSLDTDYGYT
>TRBD2|NA|TRBJ2-1|TRBV3-1/TRBV3-2
ASSLHRTSGGANEQF
>NA|once|TRBJ2-5|TRBV7-9
ASSLAEETQY
>NA|NA|TRBJ1-2|TRBV7-2
ASSLTLNYGYT
>TRBD1|once|TRBJ1-6|TRBV5-6
ASTPTPTGINSPLH
>TRBD1|NA|TRBJ2-3|TRBV3-1/TRBV3-2
ASSQSGTADTQY
>NA|NA|TRBJ2-4|TRBV18
ASSPDSSSDIQY
>TRBD1|once|TRBJ1-1|TRBV3-1/TRBV3-2
ASSQLGQEAF
>TRBD2|NA|TRBJ2-2|TRBV6-1
ASSVFGLAGGTGELF
>NA|NA|TRBJ1-1|TRBV18
ANTGSGTEAF
>NA|once|TRBJ1-1|TRBV12-3/TRBV12-4
ASSAYTEAF
>NA|NA|TRBJ2-2|TRBV5-1
ASSLRASGGELF
>TRBD2|NA|TRBJ2-1|TRBV5-1
ASSWASGGSLNEQF
>NA|NA|TRBJ2-1|TRBV4-2
ASSQVGGIAYNEQF
>NA|NA|TRBJ1-2|TRBV6-5
ASRPEAGSNYGYT
>NA|NA|TRBJ2-5|TRBV28
ASSPTNQETQY
>TRBD1|NA|TRBJ2-5|TRBV7-2
ASSPGQAQETQY
>TRBD1|NA|TRBJ2-1|TRBV5-1
ASSLLQGPRF
>TRBD1|NA|TRBJ1-4|TRBV5-1
ASSFDREVHEKLF
>NA|NA|TRBJ2-1|TRBV6-5
ASSGDFYNEQF
>NA|NA|TRBJ1-4|TRBV4-2
ASSENGGLGEKLF
>NA|NA|TRBJ1-1|TRBV5-6
ASSEGALEAF
>NA|NA|TRBJ2-2|TRBV7-2
ASSLDSANTGELF
>NA|NA|TRBJ2-7|TRBV27
ASSLRVGSEYEQY